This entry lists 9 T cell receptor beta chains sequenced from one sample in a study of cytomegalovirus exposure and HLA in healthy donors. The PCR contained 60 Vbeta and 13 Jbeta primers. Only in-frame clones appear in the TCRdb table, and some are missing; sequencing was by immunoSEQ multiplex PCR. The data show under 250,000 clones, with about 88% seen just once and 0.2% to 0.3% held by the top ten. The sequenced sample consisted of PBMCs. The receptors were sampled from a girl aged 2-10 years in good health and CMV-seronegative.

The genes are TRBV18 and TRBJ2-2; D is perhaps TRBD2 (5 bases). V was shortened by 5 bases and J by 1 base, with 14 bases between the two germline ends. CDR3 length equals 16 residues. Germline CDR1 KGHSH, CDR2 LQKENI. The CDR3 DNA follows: TGTGCCAGCTCAGTGAACCGGGAACTGAACACCGGGGAGCTGTTTTTT. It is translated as CASSVNRELNTGELFF.

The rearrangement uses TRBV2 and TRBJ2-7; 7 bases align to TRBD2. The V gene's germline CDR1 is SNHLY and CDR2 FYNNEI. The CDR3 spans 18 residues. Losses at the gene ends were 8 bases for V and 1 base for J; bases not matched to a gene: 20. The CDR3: CASAIEPGRGFGSYEQYF. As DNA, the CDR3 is TGTGCCAGCGCTATTGAACCAGGGCGGGGGTTTGGGTCCTACGAGCAGTACTTC.

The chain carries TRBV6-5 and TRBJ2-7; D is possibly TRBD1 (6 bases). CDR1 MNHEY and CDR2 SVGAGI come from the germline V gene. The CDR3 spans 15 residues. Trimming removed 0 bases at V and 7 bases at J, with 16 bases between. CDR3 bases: TGTGCCAGCAGTTACTCGAGGACAGAACCAAAGGAGCAGTACTTC. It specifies CASSYSRTEPKEQYF.

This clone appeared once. CDR3 in amino acids: CAWSRGGPSYEQYF. The CDR3 coding sequence is TGTGCCTGGAGTAGGGGAGGGCCGTCCTACGAGCAGTACTTC. This sequence joins TRBV30 and TRBJ2-7; 7 bases fit TRBD2. This CDR3 is built from 14 residues. Germline CDR1 reads GTSNPN; CDR2 reads SVGIG (reference sequence). Trimming took 2 bases from V and 1 from J; bases not matched to a gene: 5.

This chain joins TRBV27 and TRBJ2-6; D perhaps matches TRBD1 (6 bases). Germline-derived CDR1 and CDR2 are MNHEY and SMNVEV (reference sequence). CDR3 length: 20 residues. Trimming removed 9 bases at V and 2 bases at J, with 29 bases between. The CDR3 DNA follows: TGTGCCAGTACCACCCGGGACAAGGGGACCAAACCCACTGGGGCCAACGTCCTGACTTTC. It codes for CASTTRDKGTKPTGANVLTF. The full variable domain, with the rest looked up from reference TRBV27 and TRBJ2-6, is EAQVTQNPRYLITVTGKKLTVTCSQNMNHEYMSWYRQDPGLGLRQIYYSMNVEVTDKGDVPEGYKVSRKEKRNFPLILESPSPNQTSLYFCASTTRDKGTKPTGANVLTFGAGSRLTVL.

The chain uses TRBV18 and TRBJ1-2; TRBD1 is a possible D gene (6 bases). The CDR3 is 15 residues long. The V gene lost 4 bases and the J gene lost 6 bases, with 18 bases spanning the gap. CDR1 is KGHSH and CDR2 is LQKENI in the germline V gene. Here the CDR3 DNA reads TGTGCCAGCTCACAGCAACGACAGGCCTTTGATGGCTACACCTTC. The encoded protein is CASSQQRQAFDGYTF.

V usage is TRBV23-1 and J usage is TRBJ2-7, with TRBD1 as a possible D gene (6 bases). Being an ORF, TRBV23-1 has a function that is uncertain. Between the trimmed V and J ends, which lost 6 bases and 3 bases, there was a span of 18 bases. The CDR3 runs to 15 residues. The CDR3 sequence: CASRDRNGTYYEQYF. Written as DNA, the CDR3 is TGCGCCAGCAGGGATCGGAACGGGACATACTACGAGCAGTACTTC.

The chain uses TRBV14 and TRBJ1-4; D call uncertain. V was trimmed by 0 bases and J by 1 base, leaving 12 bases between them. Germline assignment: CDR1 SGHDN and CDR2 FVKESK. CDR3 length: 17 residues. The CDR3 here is CASSQDPGGETNEKLFF. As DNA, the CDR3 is TGTGCCAGCAGCCAAGATCCGGGCGGGGAAACTAATGAAAAACTGTTTTTT. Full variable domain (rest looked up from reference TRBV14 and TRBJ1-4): EAGVTQFPSHSVIEKGQTVTLRCDPISGHDNLYWYRRVMGKEIKFLLHFVKESKQDESGMPNNRFLAERTGGTYSTLKVQPAELEDSGVYFCASSQDPGGETNEKLFFGSGTQLSVL.

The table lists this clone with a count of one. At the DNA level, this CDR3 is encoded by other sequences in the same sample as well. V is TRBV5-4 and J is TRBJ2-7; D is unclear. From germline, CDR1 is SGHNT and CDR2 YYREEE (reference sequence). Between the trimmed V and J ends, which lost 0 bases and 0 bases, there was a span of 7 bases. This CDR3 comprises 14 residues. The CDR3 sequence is CASSLGLSSYEQYF. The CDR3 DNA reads TGTGCCAGCAGCTTGGGCCTTAGCTCCTACGAGCAGTACTTC.